This TCR beta chain was profiled in a study of response to subunit inactivated influenza vaccine. Study-wide findings and caveats: T cells newly recruited by each seasonal influenza vaccination are few, the authors suggested.

Ten or more counts support this clonotype. Its antigen remains unidentified. TCRdb re-analysed the RT-PCR reads in MiXCR, keeping a single row per CDR3 protein. The table shows about 620,000 distinct CDR3 sequences, with over 9.5% occurring only once. The source of this sequence is a man aged 45 to 65 who received an inactivated influenza vaccine. The sequencing here drew on PBMCs from blood, taken on the day of vaccination.

In DNA, the CDR3 is TGTGCCACCAGTGATGCGGGCGGGACGGGATCCTACAATGAGCAGTTCTTC. Residues: CATSDAGGTGSYNEQFF. The chain joins TRBV24-1 to TRBJ2-1; D perhaps matches TRBD2 (6 bases). CDR1 is KGHDR, CDR2 SFDVKD, per germline. V dropped 3 bases and J dropped 1 base, with 15 bases sitting between them. This CDR3 is built from 17 residues.